The clone carrying this T cell receptor beta chain appeared a single time. Its antigen is unknown. Unique molecular identifiers tagged individual cDNA molecules. Each CDR3 protein gets one entry after TCRdb re-called the 5' RACE reads with MiXCR. The sample lists 70,000 to 95,000 distinct CDR3 sequences, about 15% occurring once. These data come from a study of early T cells in non-severe SARS-CoV-2 infection. Study details: With bulk RNA from unsorted whole blood as input, sequencing yielded unpaired chains. Findings of the study overall: CD4 and private specificities were missed by VDJdb matching, which favored anti-spike CD8 responses.

The CDR3 runs 16 residues. Losses at the gene ends were 4 bases for V and 2 bases for J; bases not matched to a gene: 5. Germline CDR1 is SNHLY and CDR2 is FYNNEI. The TCR was taken from an adult who was a healthcare worker with PCR-confirmed SARS-CoV-2 infection or an uninfected control (not recorded which). The chain uses TRBV2 and TRBJ2-6; 7 bases are a match to TRBD1. Sequencing was performed on whole blood. The CDR3 loop reads CASSGQGSPGANVLTF. The CDR3 region has the DNA TGTGCCAGCAGTGGACAGGGAAGCCCTGGGGCCAACGTCCTGACTTTC.